Following are 31 T cell receptor beta chains from one sample sequenced in a study of control samples from healthy donors and cancer patients (TCRdb year 2020). Libraries were made using the immunoSEQ multiplex PCR assay. The table was pulled from immuneACCESS by TCRdb, which kept in-frame rearrangements only. Such tables lose some clones; where checked, under half of the loss comes from unresolved V genes, and the rest has no known cause. For this sample there are about 76,000 clones; about nine tenths appear just once. Around a tenth of the sample rests with the top ten. Sequenced input: PBMCs. The receptors come from a woman in her forties or fifties with colorectal cancer.

The chain's CDR3 is CASSHGVDGYEQYV. CDR3 nucleotides: TGCGCCAGCAGCCACGGGGTAGACGGGTACGAGCAGTACGTC. V and J are TRBV4-1 and TRBJ2-7; the D gene is possibly TRBD2 (5 bases). The germline V and J ends were trimmed by 3 bases and 4 bases, with 13 bases remaining between them. The CDR3 spans 14 residues. CDR1 MGHRA and CDR2 YSYEKL come from the germline V gene.

The CDR3 DNA reads TGTGCCTGGAGTGTACTTCGCGGAACTGAAGCTTTCTTT. Amino acid sequence: CAWSVLRGTEAFF. The chain recombines TRBV30 with TRBJ1-1, with no clear D. The ends were cut back, 0 bases at V and 5 bases at J, with 10 bases in the middle. Germline values: CDR1 GTSNPN, CDR2 SVGIG (reference sequence). The CDR3 consists of 13 residues.

The V and J genes are TRBV3-1 (or the pseudogene TRBV3-2) and TRBJ2-1; D assignment may be TRBD1 or TRBD2 (5 bases each). The CDR3 contains 13 residues. The germline V gene has CDR1 LGHDT and CDR2 YNNKEL (reference sequence). The germline V and J ends were trimmed by 4 bases and 9 bases, with 13 bases remaining between them. The CDR3 sequence is CASSPNSGTEQFF. The CDR3 DNA reads as TGTGCCAGCAGCCCGAACTCAGGGACTGAGCAGTTCTTC.

This chain joins TRBV4-3 and TRBJ2-7; TRBD1 agrees at 7 bases. With 2 bases clipped from V and 3 bases from J, the junction kept 7 bases outside the gene matches. Germline V gives CDR1 LGHNA, CDR2 YSLEER. CDR3 length: 15 amino acids. The CDR3, as DNA: TGCGCCAGCAGCCAATCCGGGACAGACGACTACGAGCAGTACGTC. Residues: CASSQSGTDDYEQYV.

The chain carries TRBV4-3 and TRBJ1-4; D is perhaps TRBD1 (6 bases). The germline CDR1 and CDR2 sequences are LGHNA and YSLEER. Trimming pared 1 base from V and 11 bases from J, leaving 17 bases between. The CDR3 length is 15 residues. This CDR3 reads CASSQGTYQTGKLFF. The CDR3, as DNA: TGCGCCAGCAGCCAAGGGACATATCAAACAGGGAAACTGTTTTTT.

This sequence joins TRBV19 and TRBJ1-2; D possibly corresponds to TRBD1 (5 bases). Germline loops: CDR1 LNHDA, CDR2 SQIVND (reference sequence). Trimming left V 5 bases short and J 0 bases short, with 13 bases between. The CDR3 is 15 amino acids. CDR3 region: CASSSGTPANYGYTF. CDR3 in DNA: TGTGCCAGTAGTTCCGGGACGCCAGCTAACTATGGCTACACCTTC.

This rearrangement joins TRBV4-3 to TRBJ1-3; 9 bases fit TRBD1. Unmatched junction bases numbered 3, after V lost 0 bases and J lost 6 bases. The CDR3 is 15 residues long. From germline, CDR1 is LGHNA and CDR2 YSLEER. This CDR3 is CASSQEGQGQNTIYF. The CDR3 DNA sequence: TGCGCCAGCAGCCAAGAGGGACAGGGTCAAAACACCATATATTTT.

The CDR3 here is CASSAATGRSEAFF. CDR3 coding DNA: TGCGCCAGCAGCGCCGCGACTGGGAGGTCTGAAGCTTTCTTT. The rearrangement joins TRBV5-1 to TRBJ1-1; D uncertain. V was clipped by 4 bases and J by 6 bases, with 16 bases between them. CDR1 SGHRS and CDR2 YFSETQ come from the germline V gene. This CDR3 comprises 14 residues.

The V and J genes are TRBV4-1 and TRBJ2-1, with TRBD2 matching 7 bases. The germline V gene encodes CDR1 MGHRA and CDR2 YSYEKL. V trimming: 4 bases; J trimming: 4 bases; junction bases outside the gene matches: 10. CDR3 length: 16 residues. CDR3 sequence reads: CASSLRASGIYNEQFF. CDR3 DNA sequence: TGCGCCAGCAGCCTTAGGGCTAGCGGAATATACAATGAGCAGTTCTTC.

This clone was seen a single time. The V call is TRBV30, the J call TRBJ1-1, with D possibly TRBD1 on 6 matching bases. Per the germline V gene, CDR1 is GTSNPN and CDR2 is SVGIG (reference sequence). Trimming shortened V by 3 bases and J by 4 bases, and 12 bases separated the two germline ends. The CDR3 contains 13 residues. The CDR3 here is CAWRQGSGTEAFF. CDR3 coding DNA: TGTGCCTGGAGACAGGGATCAGGCACTGAAGCTTTCTTT.

The table lists this clone with a few counts. The V call is TRBV28, the J call TRBJ1-5, with D uncertain. The CDR3 totals 12 residues. Trimming cost V 10 bases and J 6 bases, with 13 bases left between them. Germline-derived CDR1 and CDR2 are MDHEN and SYDVKM. The CDR3 nucleotides are TGTGCCACCCGACGGGCGGGTCAGCCCCAGCATTTT. This codes for CATRRAGQPQHF.

V is TRBV7-2 and J is TRBJ1-2; unclear D gene. Trimming removed 6 bases at V and 3 bases at J, with 17 bases between. This CDR3 is 15 amino acids long. Germline V gives CDR1 SGHTA, CDR2 FQGNSA. The CDR3 DNA follows: TGTGCCAGCAGTTCGGTACAGTCAACTTACTATGGCTACACCTTC. Translating it yields CASSSVQSTYYGYTF. Looking up the rest from reference TRBV7-2 and TRBJ1-2 gives the full variable domain: GAGVSQSPSNKVTEKGKDVELRCDPISGHTALYWYRQSLGQGLEFLIYFQGNSAPDKSGLPSDRFSAERTGGSVSTLTIQRTQQEDSAVYLCASSSVQSTYYGYTFGSGTRLTVV.

This clone is a singleton in its sample. The chain couples TRBV5-1 to TRBJ2-5; 9 nucleotides match TRBD2. V dropped 3 bases and J dropped 4; count of bases not matched to a gene: 10. This CDR3 is 16 amino acids long. Germline V lookup: CDR1 SGHRS, CDR2 YFSETQ. In DNA form, the CDR3 reads TGCGCCAGCAGCTCGGCTCCGGGACTAGCCCCAGAGACCCAGTACTTC. Translated: CASSSAPGLAPETQYF.

J is TRBJ2-5 and V is TRBV2, with 8 bases identical to TRBD2. There are 13 residues in the CDR3. CDR1 and CDR2 from the germline V gene are SNHLY and FYNNEI. V gave up 6 bases and J gave up 5 bases; unmatched junction bases: 5. The CDR3 DNA reads as TGTGCCAGCAGACAAGCGGGGGAGGAGACCCAGTACTTC. This gives the protein CASRQAGEETQYF.

The chain joins TRBV6-2 or TRBV6-3 to TRBJ1-5, with a possible D match to TRBD1 (6 bases). CDR1 MNHEY and CDR2 SVGEGT come from the germline V gene. The V end was cut by 1 base, the J end by 12 bases, with 10 bases between. The CDR3 runs to 12 residues. The CDR3 loop is CASSYLQGRQHF. DNA for the CDR3: TGTGCCAGCAGTTACTTACAGGGACGCCAGCATTTT.

This rearrangement joins TRBV7-3 to TRBJ2-1; TRBD2 is a possible D gene (6 bases). CDR1 and CDR2 from the germline V gene are SGHTA and FQGTGA. This CDR3 is built from 15 residues. V was shortened by 1 base and J by 0 bases, with 7 bases between the two germline ends. The CDR3 is CASSLNGGSYNEQFF. The DNA for the CDR3 is TGTGCCAGCAGCTTAAACGGGGGCTCCTACAATGAGCAGTTCTTC.

The chain combines TRBV28 with TRBJ2-7; 9 nucleotides line up with TRBD1. The CDR3 is 15 amino acids. Germline values: CDR1 MDHEN, CDR2 SYDVKM. Trimming cost V 2 bases and J 1 base; bases outside gene matches: 3. The CDR3 sequence is CASSLIGQGSYEQYV. CDR3 sequence (DNA): TGTGCCAGCAGTTTAATAGGACAGGGGTCCTACGAGCAGTACGTC.

The V call is TRBV6-4, the J call TRBJ1-6; the match to TRBD1 covers 7 bases. Trimming at V came to 6 bases and at J to 7 bases, leaving 9 bases not matched to a gene. CDR1 is MRHNA, CDR2 SNTAGT, per germline. The CDR3 is 15 amino acids. The CDR3 DNA is TGTGCCAGCAGACCCGAGACAGGGCGGAATTCACCCCTCCACTTT. Translation: CASRPETGRNSPLHF.

This clone came up once. The rearrangement uses TRBV5-1 and TRBJ1-1; tentatively, D is TRBD1 (6 bases). V was trimmed by 4 bases and J by 1 base, leaving 14 bases between them. The V gene's germline CDR1 is SGHRS and CDR2 YFSETQ. This CDR3 has 15 residues. CDR3 loop: CASSKDGGANTEAFF. CDR3 DNA: TGCGCCAGCAGCAAGGATGGGGGGGCGAACACTGAAGCTTTCTTT.

This clone appeared a single time. The chain uses TRBV7-2 and TRBJ2-1; D possibly corresponds to TRBD1 (5 bases). This CDR3 has 13 residues. Trimming took 6 bases from V and 4 from J, leaving 10 bases between them. The germline gives CDR1 SGHTA, CDR2 FQGNSA. The CDR3 region has the DNA TGTGCCAGCAGGCTAGGGGCATACAATGAGCAGTTCTTC. This encodes CASRLGAYNEQFF. The full variable domain, rest sourced from reference TRBV7-2 and TRBJ2-1, is GAGVSQSPSNKVTEKGKDVELRCDPISGHTALYWYRQSLGQGLEFLIYFQGNSAPDKSGLPSDRFSAERTGGSVSTLTIQRTQQEDSAVYLCASRLGAYNEQFFGPGTRLTVL.

J is TRBJ1-1 and V is TRBV2; TRBD1 is a possible D gene (5 bases). Trimming removed 6 bases at V and 1 base at J, with 12 bases between. This CDR3 region has 14 residues. Per germline, CDR1 SNHLY and CDR2 FYNNEI. The chain's CDR3 is CASSAGYGNTEAFF. DNA of the CDR3: TGTGCCAGCAGCGCAGGGTATGGGAACACTGAAGCTTTCTTT.

The rearrangement joins TRBV20-1 to TRBJ2-3, with a tentative D call TRBD2 (6 bases). The CDR3 has 11 amino acids. Deletions cut 7 bases from V and 3 bases from J, with 8 bases between. Germline V gene lookup returns CDR1 DFQATT and CDR2 SNEGSKA (reference sequence). The CDR3 reads CSVGRTDTQYF. CDR3 DNA: TGCAGTGTGGGGAGGACAGATACGCAGTATTTT.

The rearrangement links TRBV5-6 to TRBJ2-5; TRBD2 aligns across 8 bases. Germline values: CDR1 SGHDT, CDR2 YYEEEE. The CDR3 length is 14 residues. Losses at the gene ends were 0 bases for V and 2 bases for J; bases not matched to a gene: 0. The CDR3 spells CASSLAGGQETQYF. The CDR3 bases are TGTGCCAGCAGCTTGGCGGGGGGGCAAGAGACCCAGTACTTC.

V usage is TRBV7-3 and J usage is TRBJ1-1; D gene unclear. The CDR3 runs 13 residues. Germline values: CDR1 SGHTA, CDR2 FQGTGA. Trimming left V 1 base short and J 8 bases short, with 11 bases between. The CDR3 region is CASSLMVKAEAFF. The CDR3 DNA sequence: TGTGCCAGCAGCTTAATGGTGAAGGCCGAAGCTTTCTTT.

The rearrangement joins TRBV18 to TRBJ1-6, with 8 bases lining up with TRBD1. Germline V gene data show CDR1 as KGHSH and CDR2 as LQKENI. The CDR3 consists of 15 residues. Trimming removed 3 bases from V and 7 bases from J; junction bases left unmatched: 5. The CDR3 loop reads CASSPGTGPNSPLHF. The DNA for the CDR3 is TGTGCCAGCTCACCGGGGACAGGTCCCAATTCACCCCTCCACTTT.

This chain connects TRBV4-3 to TRBJ2-2; D uncertain. Germline-derived CDR1 and CDR2 are LGHNA and YSLEER. This CDR3 contains 13 residues. The germline V and J ends were trimmed by 4 bases and 5 bases, with 8 bases remaining between them. The CDR3 reads CASSPPVTGELFF. The CDR3 DNA reads TGCGCCAGCAGCCCCCCGGTAACCGGGGAGCTGTTTTTT.

CDR3: CASSPRTPSGNTIYF. The CDR3 DNA follows: TGTGCCAGCAGCCCCCGGACACCCTCTGGAAACACCATATATTTT. The chain employs TRBV14 and TRBJ1-3, with D perhaps TRBD1 (5 bases). Germline V gene lookup returns CDR1 SGHDN and CDR2 FVKESK. Trimming took 4 bases from V and 0 from J, leaving 10 bases between them. This CDR3 contains 15 residues.

This clone has only one observation. V is TRBV19 and J is TRBJ1-5; TRBD1 is a possible D gene (5 bases). CDR3 size: 14 residues. Germline CDR1 reads LNHDA; CDR2 reads SQIVND (reference sequence). The V end was cut by 3 bases, the J end by 4 bases, with 10 bases between. The CDR3 loop reads CASSMRTMNQPQHF. Here the CDR3 DNA reads TGTGCCAGTAGTATGAGGACAATGAATCAGCCCCAGCATTTT.

The V gene is TRBV5-1, the J gene TRBJ2-3; TRBD1 matches 9 bases. This CDR3 has 16 residues. V lost 3 bases to trimming and J lost 0 bases; unmatched junction nucleotides: 5. The germline gives CDR1 SGHRS, CDR2 YFSETQ. This CDR3 reads CASSSTGGGSTDTQYF. The CDR3 DNA is TGCGCCAGCAGCTCGACAGGGGGAGGGAGCACAGATACGCAGTATTTT. The variable domain in full, with the rest retrieved from reference TRBV5-1 and TRBJ2-3, is KAGVTQTPRYLIKTRGQQVTLSCSPISGHRSVSWYQQTPGQGLQFLFEYFSETQRNKGNFPGRFSGRQFSNSRSEMNVSTLELGDSALYLCASSSTGGGSTDTQYFGPGTRLTVL.

This clone was detected only a few times. The chain recombines TRBV9 with TRBJ2-2, with TRBD1 identical over 11 bases. The germline CDR1 and CDR2 sequences are SGDLS and YYNGEE. V was pared by 4 bases and J by 0 bases, with 2 bases of the junction left unmatched. This CDR3 comprises 16 residues. CDR3: CASSTGQGANTGELFF. CDR3 bases: TGTGCCAGCAGCACGGGACAGGGGGCGAACACCGGGGAGCTGTTTTTT.

The CDR3 DNA reads as TGTGCCAGCTCGCTGGGGCGCCTCCGGGAGACCCAGTACTTC. Translated, it gives CASSLGRLRETQYF. V and J are TRBV18 and TRBJ2-5, with D possibly being TRBD1 (5 bases). CDR1 KGHSH and CDR2 LQKENI come from the germline V gene. This CDR3 comprises 14 residues. Trimming took 6 bases from V and 5 from J, leaving 16 bases between them.